These 22 T cell receptor beta chains originate from one sample sequenced in a study of blood T cell repertoires in COVID-19. The table came from immunoSEQ multiplex PCR; TCRdb's copy has only in-frame clones and leaves some out. The table has around 400,000 clones, approximately 89% seen once. Sequencing input: peripheral blood. These receptors came from a woman aged 55 to 70 with COVID-19, enrolled during active disease.

The chain uses TRBV3-1 (or the pseudogene TRBV3-2) and TRBJ2-5, with 11 bases aligning to TRBD2. The CDR3 runs to 15 residues. From germline, CDR1 is LGHDT and CDR2 YNNKEL (reference sequence). J lost 4 bases, V lost 3 bases, and 4 bases had no gene match. The DNA of the CDR3 is TGTGCCAGCAGCCAGTATACTAGCGGGGGAGAGACCCAGTACTTC. Its translation is CASSQYTSGGETQYF.

The chain couples TRBV6-5 to TRBJ2-7, with TRBD1 identical over 8 bases. Germline loops: CDR1 MNHEY, CDR2 SVGAGI. The CDR3 has 14 amino acids. Trimming at V came to 6 bases and at J to 4 bases, leaving 8 bases not matched to a gene. CDR3: CASRGLDRVYEQYF. For the CDR3, the DNA is TGTGCCAGCAGGGGACTGGACAGGGTTTACGAGCAGTACTTC.

V and J are TRBV29-1 and TRBJ1-5; 7 nucleotides agree with TRBD1. Trimming took 5 bases from V and 7 from J; bases not matched to a gene: 5. Germline-derived CDR1 and CDR2 are SQVTM and ANQGSEA. This CDR3 has 12 amino acids. The CDR3 DNA reads TGCAGCGTTCGGACAGGAACCCAGCCCCAGCATTTT. It encodes CSVRTGTQPQHF.

The CDR3, as DNA: TGTGCCAGCAGCAAAGAACGGACGGGAGGCGCTGAAGCTTTCTTT. As protein: CASSKERTGGAEAFF. The chain has TRBV21-1 and TRBJ1-1. TRBV21-1 is reported as a pseudogene. CDR3 length: 15 amino acids.

This sequence joins TRBV28 and TRBJ2-7, with TRBD1 as a possible D gene (7 bases). Trimming left V 8 bases short and J 7 bases short, with 18 bases between. Germline-derived CDR1 and CDR2 are MDHEN and SYDVKM. The CDR3 covers 13 residues. CDR3 region: CASAGTAPREQYF. In nucleotides, the CDR3 is TGTGCCAGCGCGGGGACAGCCCCTAGAGAGCAGTACTTC.

This clone was picked up one time. The rearrangement joins TRBV6-5 to TRBJ2-1, with 10 bases lining up with TRBD1. J was trimmed by 14 bases and V by 6 bases; bases with no gene match: 7. Germline V gene lookup returns CDR1 MNHEY and CDR2 SVGAGI. The CDR3 runs to 12 residues. This CDR3 is CASSLTGTGEFF. The CDR3 nucleotides read TGTGCCAGCAGCCTGACCGGGACAGGGGAGTTCTTC.

The chain has TRBV9 and TRBJ2-3; D is ambiguous. CDR1 and CDR2 (germline): SGDLS, YYNGEE. The V end was cut by 0 bases, the J end by 6 bases, with 8 bases between. The CDR3 loop spans 13 amino acids. This chain's CDR3 is CASSVDSGDTQYF. The CDR3 bases are TGTGCCAGCAGCGTAGACTCCGGGGATACGCAGTATTTT.

This clone was seen a single time. This chain links TRBV7-3 with TRBJ2-1, with D perhaps matching TRBD1 (5 bases). Trimming removed 1 base at V and 7 bases at J, with 14 bases between. The CDR3 length is 15 residues. In germline, CDR1 is SGHTA, CDR2 FQGTGA. CDR3 sequence: CASSLMVAGQNEQFF. The CDR3 nucleotides read TGTGCCAGCAGCTTAATGGTGGCAGGGCAGAATGAGCAGTTCTTC. Full variable domain (outside the CDR3, taken from reference TRBV7-3 and TRBJ2-1): GAGVSQTPSNKVTEKGKYVELRCDPISGHTALYWYRQSLGQGPEFLIYFQGTGAADDSGLPNDRFFAVRPEGSVSTLKIQRTERGDSAVYLCASSLMVAGQNEQFFGPGTRLTVL.

CDR3 protein: CASSDDPPGQGIHEQYF. DNA of the CDR3: TGTGCCAGTAGTGATGATCCCCCGGGACAGGGTATCCACGAGCAGTACTTC. This rearrangement joins TRBV19 to TRBJ2-7; 9 positions match TRBD1. This CDR3 has 17 residues. Germline CDR1 reads LNHDA; CDR2 reads SQIVND (reference sequence). The ends lost 5 bases at V and 5 bases at J; junction bases unmatched: 16.

The chain uses TRBV5-4 and TRBJ2-2; TRBD1 agrees at 8 bases. V shed 5 bases and J 0 bases; nucleotides not matched to a gene: 3. Germline CDR1 SGHNT, CDR2 YYREEE (reference sequence). CDR3 length: 15 residues. The CDR3 is CASRRQGPNTGELFF. CDR3 DNA: TGTGCCAGCAGGCGACAGGGGCCGAACACCGGGGAGCTGTTTTTT.

This clone has ten or more counts. The chain joins TRBV7-7 to TRBJ2-7; D is uncertain. CDR3 length: 9 amino acids. Germline assignment: CDR1 SSHAT and CDR2 FNYEAQ (reference sequence). DNA for the CDR3: TGTGCGCACTTTTACGAGCAGTACTTC. Translation gives CAHFYEQYF.

The chain is built from TRBV7-2 and TRBJ2-3; weak D call: TRBD1 (6 bases). Germline V gene data show CDR1 as SGHTA and CDR2 as FQGNSA. Trimming left V 2 bases short and J 0 bases short, with 15 bases between. The CDR3 is made up of 17 amino acids. The CDR3: CASSLRLTGFSTDTQYF. The CDR3 DNA reads TGTGCCAGCAGCTTAAGACTTACAGGGTTTAGCACAGATACGCAGTATTTT.

V is TRBV7-3 and J is TRBJ2-1; 7 positions agree with TRBD1. Germline V gene sequence: CDR1 SGHTA, CDR2 FQGTGA. The CDR3 consists of 13 residues. The V and J ends lost 5 bases and 12 bases, in that order; junction bases with no gene match: 10. CDR3 in DNA: TGTGCCAGCAGCAGAATTAAGGGGGCCTGGCAGTTCTTC. Translated, it gives CASSRIKGAWQFF.

This clone was seen more than once but under ten times. V usage is TRBV19 and J usage is TRBJ1-5; 7 bases fit TRBD1. After removal of 1 base from V and 1 base from J, the junction contained 1 base not matched to a gene. The germline V gene has CDR1 LNHDA and CDR2 SQIVND (reference sequence). The CDR3 covers 15 residues. This chain's CDR3 is CASSIGRGSNQPQHF. The CDR3 DNA sequence: TGTGCCAGTAGTATAGGCAGGGGGAGCAATCAGCCCCAGCATTTT.

This chain links TRBV20-1 with TRBJ2-7, with a tentative D call TRBD1 (6 bases). V lost 3 bases and J 2 bases, leaving 8 bases between the germline ends. This CDR3 has 12 amino acids. Germline V gene lookup returns CDR1 DFQATT and CDR2 SNEGSKA (reference sequence). As DNA, the CDR3 is TGCAGTGCTAGTACAGGGACCTACGAGCAGTACTTC. Amino acid sequence: CSASTGTYEQYF.

The genes are TRBV6-1 and TRBJ1-5, with D unclear. This CDR3 has 18 amino acids. The ends were cut back, 1 base at V and 8 bases at J, with 24 bases in the middle. CDR1 is MNHNS, CDR2 SASEGT, per germline. The CDR3 sequence: CASSEVGWRSGVSEPQHF. DNA of the CDR3: TGTGCCAGCAGTGAAGTGGGTTGGCGCAGTGGGGTTAGCGAGCCCCAGCATTTT.

The V and J genes are TRBV6-2 or TRBV6-3 and TRBJ1-3, with D hard to call. The V end was cut by 0 bases, the J end by 0 bases, with 15 bases between. The germline gives CDR1 MNHEY, CDR2 SVGEGT. CDR3 length equals 18 residues. CDR3 sequence (DNA): TGTGCCAGCAGTTACTCGATTGTGACAACGATCTCTGGAAACACCATATATTTT. It yields the protein CASSYSIVTTISGNTIYF.

J is TRBJ2-3 and V is TRBV9, with 15 bases identical to TRBD2. With 3 bases clipped from V and 3 bases from J, the junction kept 8 bases outside the gene matches. The CDR3 is 18 amino acids. The V gene's germline CDR1 is SGDLS and CDR2 YYNGEE. CDR3 protein: CASSGDWGLAGGTDTQYF. The CDR3 DNA is TGTGCCAGCAGCGGCGACTGGGGACTAGCGGGGGGTACAGATACGCAGTATTTT.

With regard to this clone: Germline and junction disagree at one end, which may indicate a read error. The CDR3 loop is CTSSTGRDKGPNYGYTF. The CDR3 DNA reads TGTACCAGTAGTACCGGCCGGGACAAAGGACCTAACTATGGCTACACCTTC. J is TRBJ1-2 and V is TRBV19; maybe TRBD1 (6 bases). This CDR3 has 17 amino acids. Germline CDR1 is LNHDA and CDR2 is SQIVND (reference sequence).

Only one count was recorded for this clone. V and J are TRBV15 and TRBJ1-3; D ambiguous. Trimming took 0 bases from V and 0 from J, leaving 9 bases between them. The CDR3 consists of 16 residues. CDR1 is LNHNV and CDR2 is YYDKDF in the germline V gene (reference sequence). The CDR3 reads CATSRELAGSGNTIYF. The CDR3 nucleotides read TGTGCCACCAGCAGAGAATTAGCCGGCTCTGGAAACACCATATATTTT.

This sequence joins TRBV10-3 and TRBJ2-3; 16 nucleotides match TRBD2. The CDR3 extends over 18 amino acids. Germline lookup yields CDR1 ENHRY and CDR2 SYGVKD. V trimming: 2 bases; J trimming: 6 bases; junction bases outside the gene matches: 8. This CDR3 reads CAISETGLAGGPRDTQYF. In nucleotides, the CDR3 is TGTGCCATCAGTGAGACGGGACTAGCGGGGGGGCCGAGGGATACGCAGTATTTT.

The chain carries TRBV7-9 and TRBJ1-4; D perhaps matches TRBD1 (5 bases). The germline V gene has CDR1 SEHNR and CDR2 FQNEAQ (reference sequence). CDR3 length: 14 amino acids. V lost 4 bases to trimming and J lost 7 bases, with 13 bases between them. CDR3: CASSSDLRGEKLFF. The CDR3, as DNA: TGTGCCAGCAGCTCGGACCTAAGGGGTGAAAAACTGTTTTTT. Based on the CDR3 plus reference TRBV7-9 and TRBJ1-4, the full variable domain is DTGVSQNPRHKITKRGQNVTFRCDPISEHNRLYWYRQTLGQGPEFLTYFQNEAQLEKSRLLSDRFSAERPKGSFSTLEIQRTEQGDSAMYLCASSSDLRGEKLFFGSGTQLSVL.